What follows are 18 T cell receptor beta chains derived from one specimen sequenced in a study of shared clonotypes between healthy human individuals. The table came from immunoSEQ multiplex PCR; TCRdb's copy has only in-frame clones and leaves some out. The sample contains 2 million to 2.5 million clones, more than 85% of which appear only once. Sequencing was performed on naive CD4+ T cells from PBMCs. The subset: CD45RA+ positively selected. These TCRs come from a man aged 18 to 35 in good health. Some clones in this sample may be carry-over from other donors' samples.

The chain recombines TRBV7-3 with TRBJ2-1, with a possible D match to TRBD2 (5 bases). The CDR3 is made up of 16 amino acids. The germline CDR1 and CDR2 sequences are SGHTA and FQGTGA. Trimming took 5 bases from V and 4 from J, leaving 18 bases between them. CDR3 residues: CASSQRSWTLYNEQFF. The CDR3 nucleotides are TGTGCCAGCAGCCAACGATCTTGGACTCTTTACAATGAGCAGTTCTTC.

The chain carries TRBV10-1 and TRBJ2-6; D ambiguous. The ends were cut back, 11 bases at V and 5 bases at J, with 19 bases in the middle. In germline, CDR1 is WNHNN, CDR2 SYGVQD (reference sequence). CDR3 length equals 15 residues. DNA of the CDR3: TGCGCCCCCTTTCCCTGGGTGTCTAGGGCCAACGTCCTGACTTTC. Encoded protein: CAPFPWVSRANVLTF.

This clone was picked up one time. The rearrangement links TRBV7-3 to TRBJ2-1; 7 bases match TRBD1. Per germline, CDR1 SGHTA and CDR2 FQGTGA. There are 15 residues in the CDR3. Trimming removed 6 bases from V and 4 bases from J; junction bases left unmatched: 9. In nucleotides, the CDR3 is TGTGCCAGCAGTCCCGGGACAGAGCCTTACAATGAGCAGTTCTTC. It is translated as CASSPGTEPYNEQFF.

This chain connects TRBV2 to TRBJ2-2; TRBD1 might be the D (6 bases). The germline CDR1 and CDR2 sequences are SNHLY and FYNNEI. V was trimmed by 6 bases and J by 3 bases, leaving 14 bases between them. The CDR3 contains 15 residues. CDR3 loop: CASRRGKAYTGELFF. The CDR3 DNA reads TGTGCCAGCAGGAGGGGGAAGGCGTACACCGGGGAGCTGTTTTTT.

This clone was detected once. The V gene is TRBV5-1, the J gene TRBJ2-7, with 8 bases aligning to TRBD2. Trimming took 0 bases from V and 4 from J; bases not matched to a gene: 3. Germline lookup yields CDR1 SGHRS and CDR2 YFSETQ. This CDR3 has 14 residues. The CDR3 nucleotides are TGCGCCAGCAGCTTGGATAGCGGGACGTACGAGCAGTACTTC. Its translation: CASSLDSGTYEQYF. The full variable domain, rest sourced from reference TRBV5-1 and TRBJ2-7, is KAGVTQTPRYLIKTRGQQVTLSCSPISGHRSVSWYQQTPGQGLQFLFEYFSETQRNKGNFPGRFSGRQFSNSRSEMNVSTLELGDSALYLCASSLDSGTYEQYFGPGTRLTVT.

This chain links TRBV5-1 with TRBJ2-7; 8 positions match TRBD1. V lost 1 base, J lost 5 bases, and 5 bases stayed unmatched. This CDR3 region has 14 residues. CDR1 is SGHRS and CDR2 is YFSETQ in the germline V gene. CDR3: CASSLSWTGNEQYF. CDR3 sequence (DNA): TGCGCCAGCAGCTTGAGCTGGACAGGGAACGAGCAGTACTTC.

The chain recombines TRBV7-2 with TRBJ1-2, with 12 bases fitting TRBD1. From germline, CDR1 is SGHTA and CDR2 FQGNSA. The CDR3 totals 16 residues. The J segment lost 6 bases and the V segment lost 2 bases, leaving 7 bases of the junction unmatched. The CDR3 region is CASSLTTGTGGNGYTF. For the CDR3, the DNA is TGTGCCAGCAGCTTAACCACCGGGACAGGGGGCAATGGCTACACCTTC.

The chain couples TRBV10-3 to TRBJ1-6; D not resolved. The CDR3 contains 16 residues. V dropped 2 bases and J dropped 0 bases, with 8 bases sitting between them. Germline CDR1 reads ENHRY; CDR2 reads SYGVKD. The CDR3 loop reads CAISEEQSSYNSPLHF. The DNA of the CDR3 is TGTGCCATCAGTGAGGAACAAAGCTCCTATAATTCACCCCTCCACTTT.

This rearrangement joins TRBV28 to TRBJ1-2, with D possibly TRBD1 on 6 matching bases. The germline V gene encodes CDR1 MDHEN and CDR2 SYDVKM. Trimming cost V 7 bases and J 3 bases, with 15 bases left between them. This CDR3 contains 14 residues. The CDR3 is CASNTGRIYYGYTF. The CDR3 nucleotides are TGTGCCAGCAATACAGGGAGAATCTACTATGGCTACACCTTC.

This rearrangement joins TRBV4-3 to TRBJ2-7; TRBD1 matches 9 bases. The CDR3 is 16 residues long. Germline assignment: CDR1 LGHNA and CDR2 YSLEER. After removal of 4 bases from V and 3 bases from J, the junction contained 10 bases not matched to a gene. This chain's CDR3 is CASSPSDGQGIYEQYF. The CDR3, as DNA: TGCGCCAGCAGCCCAAGTGATGGACAGGGGATCTACGAGCAGTACTTC.

This clone was found a few times. The J gene is TRBJ2-5, the V gene TRBV5-1; D perhaps matches TRBD2 (8 bases). CDR1 and CDR2 (germline): SGHRS, YFSETQ. This CDR3 contains 14 residues. V was pared by 4 bases and J by 2 bases, with 12 bases between. The CDR3 reads CASSREGQQETQYF. DNA of the CDR3: TGCGCCAGCAGCCGGGAGGGACAGCAAGAGACCCAGTACTTC.

This chain connects TRBV7-3 to TRBJ2-1; TRBD2 aligns across 9 bases. The V and J ends lost 5 bases and 4 bases, in that order; junction bases with no gene match: 9. Germline CDR1 and CDR2: SGHTA and FQGTGA. The CDR3 is 16 amino acids. CDR3 loop: CASSPRAAGGYNEQFF. CDR3 sequence (DNA): TGTGCCAGCAGCCCTCGGGCAGCGGGAGGTTACAATGAGCAGTTCTTC.

The V call is TRBV6-8, the J call TRBJ1-5; 7 nucleotides agree with TRBD1. Per the germline V gene, CDR1 is MNHGY and CDR2 is SAAAGT. With V trimmed by 5 bases and J by 0 bases, 10 bases remained unmatched. The CDR3 is 17 amino acids. The CDR3 spells CASSQPRGTASNQPQHF. The DNA of the CDR3 is TGTGCCAGCAGTCAACCCAGAGGGACAGCTAGCAATCAGCCCCAGCATTTT.

This CDR3 reads CASRPYRDRPNQPQHF. The DNA for the CDR3 is TGTGCCAGCAGGCCCTACAGGGACCGGCCGAATCAGCCCCAGCATTTT. The chain is built from TRBV28 and TRBJ1-5; weak D call: TRBD1 (6 bases). CDR1 and CDR2 (germline): MDHEN, SYDVKM. Trimming removed 6 bases from V and 4 bases from J, with 19 bases in between. The CDR3 length is 16 residues.

The rearrangement joins TRBV14 to TRBJ2-7; weak D call: TRBD2 (5 bases). The CDR3 length is 16 residues. Germline values: CDR1 SGHDN, CDR2 FVKESK. The V end was cut by 0 bases, the J end by 0 bases, with 12 bases between. CDR3 bases: TGTGCCAGCAGCCAAGAATTGGGAGCTAGCTCCTACGAGCAGTACTTC. It yields the protein CASSQELGASSYEQYF. Full variable domain (rest looked up from reference TRBV14 and TRBJ2-7): EAGVTQFPSHSVIEKGQTVTLRCDPISGHDNLYWYRRVMGKEIKFLLHFVKESKQDESGMPNNRFLAERTGGTYSTLKVQPAELEDSGVYFCASSQELGASSYEQYFGPGTRLTVT.

This clone appeared once. The chain recombines TRBV6-1 with TRBJ1-2; D not certain. The CDR3 runs to 14 residues. The V gene lost 3 bases and the J gene lost 4 bases, with 12 bases spanning the gap. CDR1 is MNHNS, CDR2 SASEGT, per germline. The CDR3 here is CASSEADLGYGYTF. In nucleotides, the CDR3 is TGTGCCAGCAGTGAGGCAGACCTGGGCTATGGCTACACCTTC.

The J gene is TRBJ2-5, the V gene TRBV7-9; D call uncertain. Trimming took 0 bases from V and 4 from J, leaving 15 bases between them. This CDR3 has 16 residues. Germline CDR1 is SEHNR and CDR2 is FQNEAQ (reference sequence). CDR3 protein: CASSLAGWTFRETQYF. In DNA form, the CDR3 reads TGTGCCAGCAGCTTAGCTGGTTGGACGTTTCGAGAGACCCAGTACTTC.

The gene calls are TRBV28 and TRBJ2-7; 9 bases fit TRBD2. Per germline, CDR1 MDHEN and CDR2 SYDVKM. Trimming removed 7 bases from V and 5 bases from J; junction bases left unmatched: 24. The CDR3 extends over 19 amino acids. CDR3 sequence: CASTPPSGTTSGRWDEQYF. CDR3 DNA: TGTGCCAGCACTCCCCCCTCCGGGACAACTAGCGGGCGATGGGACGAGCAGTACTTC.